Described below is a single TCR beta chain sequence and its context. The data stem from a study of blood T cell repertoires in COVID-19. Background on the study: Donors in the United States, Italy and Spain gave samples during acute or convalescent COVID-19.

Patients from Seattle were sampled longitudinally, starting during active infection. The CDR3 is 14 amino acids. Trimming took 6 bases from V and 8 from J, leaving 16 bases between them. The germline gives CDR1 MDHEN, CDR2 SYDVKM. The method was immunoSEQ multiplex PCR; TCRdb's version includes in-frame clones alone and lacks a portion of them. This sample has a few hundred thousand clones, with roughly 90% found just once. The sequencing sample was made of peripheral blood. The chain uses TRBV28 and TRBJ1-4, with D uncertain. The clonotype originates from a woman aged 25 to 39 with COVID-19, enrolled during active disease. As DNA, the CDR3 is TGTGCCAGCAGCCATATTAATTTGGAGGAAAAACTGTTTTTT. It specifies CASSHINLEEKLFF.